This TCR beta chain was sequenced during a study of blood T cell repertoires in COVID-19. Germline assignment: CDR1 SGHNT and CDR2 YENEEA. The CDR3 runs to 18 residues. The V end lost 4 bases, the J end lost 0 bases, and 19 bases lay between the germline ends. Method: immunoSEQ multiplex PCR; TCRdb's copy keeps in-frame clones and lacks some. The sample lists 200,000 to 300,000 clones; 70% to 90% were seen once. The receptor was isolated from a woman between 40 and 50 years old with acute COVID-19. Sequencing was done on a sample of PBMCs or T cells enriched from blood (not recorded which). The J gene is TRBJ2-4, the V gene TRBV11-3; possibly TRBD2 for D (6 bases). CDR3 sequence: CASSSWAGRRIAKNIQYF. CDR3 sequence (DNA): TGTGCCAGCAGCTCATGGGCAGGGAGGAGGATAGCCAAAAACATTCAGTACTTC. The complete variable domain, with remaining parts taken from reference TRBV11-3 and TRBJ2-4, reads EAGVVQSPRYKIIEKKQPVAFWCNPISGHNTLYWYLQNLGQGPELLIRYENEEAVDDSQLPKDRFSAERLKGVDSTLKIQPAELGDSAVYLCASSSWAGRRIAKNIQYFGAGTRLSVL.